This T cell receptor (beta chain) was profiled in a study of human T cells and chemical hapten exposure. General study results and limits: DPC sensitization produced no change in TCRs with frequency above 1 in 1000.

This clonotype was picked up many times. What it binds is not known. The sample's time point: patch test 1, 2 weeks after DPC sensitization. Treatment meaning: therapeutic diphenylcyclopropenone sensitization with weekly scalp DPC. The CDR3 loop spans 10 amino acids. Trimming left V 0 bases short and J 6 bases short, with 2 bases between. Germline CDR1 reads SQVTM; CDR2 reads ANQGSEA. One entry per CDR3 protein results from TCRdb running MiXCR on the RACE reads. This table holds 45,000 to 70,000 distinct CDR3 sequences, approximately 9.3% found once. This chain links TRBV29-1 with TRBJ1-2, with D unclear. The sequence derives from a middle-aged woman with alopecia areata. Some clones in this sample may be carry-over from other donors' samples. Sequenced material: whole blood, taken in connection with sensitization to the hapten diphenylcyclopropenone (DPC). CDR3 residues: CSVEEDGYTF. For the CDR3, the DNA is TGCAGCGTTGAAGAGGATGGCTACACCTTC.